Each of the 22 T cell receptor beta chains below was sequenced from the same sample in a study of T cells after yellow fever vaccination. TCRdb independently ran MiXCR on the 5' RACE reads; one entry per CDR3 protein. The sample has hundreds of thousands of distinct CDR3 sequences, 9% to 15% seen once. The specimen was PBMCs, collected on the day of the yellow fever booster vaccination. The receptors here all came from a man aged 30 to 45 who received the YFV17D yellow fever vaccine.

V and J are TRBV5-1 and TRBJ2-7; TRBD1 agrees at 9 bases. After removal of 2 bases from V and 4 bases from J, the junction contained 10 bases not matched to a gene. The CDR3 is 16 amino acids. Germline CDR1 and CDR2: SGHRS and YFSETQ. The CDR3 DNA is TGCGCCAGCAGCTTACAACCGGGACAGGGTGAATACGAGCAGTACTTC. The encoded protein is CASSLQPGQGEYEQYF. Together with reference TRBV5-1 and TRBJ2-7, the CDR3 gives the full variable domain: KAGVTQTPRYLIKTRGQQVTLSCSPISGHRSVSWYQQTPGQGLQFLFEYFSETQRNKGNFPGRFSGRQFSNSRSEMNVSTLELGDSALYLCASSLQPGQGEYEQYFGPGTRLTVT.

This clonotype was observed a handful of times. V and J are TRBV20-1 and TRBJ2-2; D remains ambiguous. The germline V gene encodes CDR1 DFQATT and CDR2 SNEGSKA (reference sequence). The CDR3 runs to 12 residues. With 3 bases removed from V and 5 bases from J, the gap between germline ends came to 7 bases. CDR3 DNA: TGCAGTGCTAGCCAGAGGACCGGGGAGCTGTTTTTT. Translation: CSASQRTGELFF.

The chain couples TRBV3-1 to TRBJ1-1, with D possibly matching TRBD1 (6 bases). V shed 1 base and J shed 0 bases, with 12 bases lying between them. Germline V gives CDR1 LGHDT, CDR2 YNNKEL (reference sequence). There are 16 residues in the CDR3. The CDR3 reads CASSQGVRDMNTEAFF. The CDR3 bases are TGTGCCAGCAGCCAAGGAGTCAGGGACATGAACACTGAAGCTTTCTTT.

In its sample, this clonotype was seen a few times. The chain carries TRBV28 and TRBJ2-2; D ambiguous. CDR1 and CDR2 (germline): MDHEN, SYDVKM. The CDR3 is made up of 15 amino acids. V was shortened by 1 base and J by 1 base, with 7 bases between the two germline ends. CDR3 amino acids: CASSLFVLNTGELFF. DNA for the CDR3: TGTGCCAGCAGTTTATTCGTATTGAACACCGGGGAGCTGTTTTTT.

The V call is TRBV3-1, the J call TRBJ2-1; D may be TRBD2 (6 bases). CDR3 length equals 15 residues. Germline V gene lookup returns CDR1 LGHDT and CDR2 YNNKEL (reference sequence). V lost 7 bases, J lost 0 bases, and 13 bases lay in between. The CDR3 nucleotides read TGTGCCAGCACCTGGGACTCAAGCTCCTACAATGAGCAGTTCTTC. As protein: CASTWDSSSYNEQFF.

This clonotype has a handful of counts. The chain is built from TRBV7-3 and TRBJ2-3, with 11 nucleotides matching TRBD1. Trimming took 1 base from V and 6 from J; bases not matched to a gene: 6. Germline V gives CDR1 SGHTA, CDR2 FQGTGA. This CDR3 has 16 residues. The chain's CDR3 is CASSLIGQGARDTQYF. In nucleotides, the CDR3 is TGTGCCAGCAGCTTAATCGGACAGGGGGCAAGGGATACGCAGTATTTT.

This clonotype was observed a few times. The chain links TRBV25-1 to TRBJ2-7, with D maybe TRBD1 (6 bases). V was trimmed by 4 bases and J by 2 bases, leaving 9 bases between them. The germline gives CDR1 MGHDK, CDR2 SYGVNS. The CDR3 length is 13 residues. The CDR3 loop reads CASSGAGAYEQYF. The DNA for the CDR3 is TGTGCCAGCAGTGGCGCAGGGGCCTACGAGCAGTACTTC.

This clonotype was observed a few times. The chain links TRBV29-1 to TRBJ2-1, with D maybe TRBD2 (7 bases). V was trimmed by 7 bases and J by 9 bases, leaving 25 bases between them. The CDR3 contains 15 residues. Germline CDR1 is SQVTM and CDR2 is ANQGSEA. CDR3 region: CSARGGDSGFFEQFF. CDR3 bases: TGCAGCGCCCGAGGGGGGGATAGCGGTTTCTTTGAGCAGTTCTTC.

The J gene is TRBJ2-1, the V gene TRBV7-9; 7 bases fit TRBD2. The germline V gene has CDR1 SEHNR and CDR2 FQNEAQ (reference sequence). The ends lost 5 bases at V and 7 bases at J; junction bases unmatched: 14. This CDR3 is 16 amino acids long. CDR3 nucleotide sequence: TGTGCCAGCAGCGAACGGATCAGCGGGGTCGGGAATGAGCAGTTCTTC. This gives the protein CASSERISGVGNEQFF.

This clonotype appeared a few times. This chain uses TRBV20-1 with TRBJ2-3, with D perhaps matching TRBD2 (5 bases). CDR3 length: 14 residues. Germline V gives CDR1 DFQATT, CDR2 SNEGSKA (reference sequence). V was trimmed by 5 bases and J by 1 base, leaving 13 bases between them. For the CDR3, the DNA is TGCAGTGCTCACTTCTTGCGGGGCACAGATACGCAGTATTTT. This translates into CSAHFLRGTDTQYF.

This clonotype has only a few counts. This chain joins TRBV10-1 and TRBJ2-7; no firm D call. Trimming removed 3 bases from V and 5 bases from J, with 11 bases in between. The CDR3 loop spans 13 amino acids. The germline gives CDR1 WNHNN, CDR2 SYGVQD (reference sequence). The CDR3 DNA follows: TGCGCCAGCAGTGACCCCGGGCGGAACGAGCAGTACTTC. The encoded protein is CASSDPGRNEQYF.

The CDR3: CASRTGTGVPNSPLHF. As DNA, the CDR3 is TGTGCCAGCAGGACCGGGACAGGGGTTCCTAATTCACCCCTCCACTTT. The chain joins TRBV6-2 or TRBV6-3 to TRBJ1-6; 10 positions agree with TRBD1. The J segment lost 6 bases and the V segment lost 6 bases, leaving 8 bases of the junction unmatched. CDR3 length equals 16 residues. Germline V gene data show CDR1 as MNHEY and CDR2 as SVGEGT.

This clonotype occurred a few times. The chain joins TRBV7-9 to TRBJ2-2, with D perhaps TRBD1 or TRBD2 (5 bases each). CDR3 size: 14 residues. Trimming took 8 bases from V and 3 from J, leaving 13 bases between them. Germline assignment: CDR1 SEHNR and CDR2 FQNEAQ (reference sequence). CDR3: CASVRMGDTGELFF. The CDR3 DNA sequence: TGTGCCAGCGTGAGAATGGGGGACACCGGGGAGCTGTTTTTT.

This clonotype turned up a few times. V and J are TRBV25-1 and TRBJ2-1, with TRBD2 matching over 10 bases. The CDR3 is 14 residues long. With 3 bases clipped from V and 9 bases from J, the junction kept 5 bases outside the gene matches. Germline CDR1 reads MGHDK; CDR2 reads SYGVNS. CDR3 bases: TGTGCCAGCAGTGATAGCGGGAGGTCCTTTGAGCAGTTCTTC. Translation: CASSDSGRSFEQFF.

This chain connects TRBV19 to TRBJ2-1; D remains ambiguous. Germline loops: CDR1 LNHDA, CDR2 SQIVND (reference sequence). This CDR3 spans 16 amino acids. V lost 1 base and J lost 10, with 20 bases in between. The CDR3 DNA is TGTGCCAGTAGTATAGGGAAGATACTGACCCGACAAGAGCAGTTCTTC. Translation gives CASSIGKILTRQEQFF.

This clonotype has a handful of counts. For the CDR3, the DNA is TGCAGTGCTAGGGGGGGACTAGCGGACTATGATACGCAGTATTTT. This sequence encodes CSARGGLADYDTQYF. The rearrangement links TRBV20-1 to TRBJ2-3, with 11 bases fitting TRBD2. J gave up 6 bases and V 3 bases, and 8 bases lay outside the gene matches. The CDR3 loop spans 15 amino acids. Germline CDR1 is DFQATT and CDR2 is SNEGSKA (reference sequence).

The rearrangement links TRBV13 to TRBJ2-7; 10 bases match TRBD2. There are 15 residues in the CDR3. With 3 bases clipped from V and 4 bases from J, the junction kept 6 bases outside the gene matches. Germline V lookup: CDR1 PRHDT, CDR2 FYEKMQ (reference sequence). CDR3 coding DNA: TGTGCCAGCAGCTTGCTAGCGGGAGCTGGGTACGAGCAGTACTTC. This translates into CASSLLAGAGYEQYF.

The CDR3 protein is CASSLALGVNTGELFF. The DNA for the CDR3 is TGCGCCAGCAGCTTGGCCCTGGGGGTCAACACCGGGGAGCTGTTTTTT. The chain joins TRBV5-1 to TRBJ2-2; perhaps D is TRBD1 or TRBD2 (5 bases each). Germline lookup yields CDR1 SGHRS and CDR2 YFSETQ. V gave up 0 bases and J gave up 2 bases, with 11 bases separating them. The CDR3 runs to 16 residues.

In its sample, this clonotype was seen a few times. The chain couples TRBV30 to TRBJ1-2; 9 bases are a match to TRBD1. J was trimmed by 8 bases and V by 5 bases; bases with no gene match: 9. CDR1 and CDR2 (germline): GTSNPN, SVGIG (reference sequence). The CDR3 totals 13 residues. CDR3 region: CAWRIGTGYGYTF. As DNA, the CDR3 is TGTGCCTGGCGCATAGGGACAGGGTACGGCTACACCTTC.

This clonotype showed up just a few times. CDR3 sequence (DNA): TGCAGTGCTAGAACGGCAGGCGGGGAGCTGTTTTTT. This codes for CSARTAGGELFF. The chain has TRBV20-1 and TRBJ2-2, with D unclear. Germline V gene data show CDR1 as DFQATT and CDR2 as SNEGSKA (reference sequence). V was pared by 2 bases and J by 7 bases, with 8 bases between. The CDR3 runs 12 residues.

The rearrangement links TRBV5-1 to TRBJ1-1, with D unresolved. Germline CDR1 is SGHRS and CDR2 is YFSETQ. The CDR3 runs to 14 residues. The V end lost 4 bases, the J end lost 0 bases, and 10 bases lay between the germline ends. DNA of the CDR3: TGCGCCAGCAGCGCCGGACCATTGAACACTGAAGCTTTCTTT. It encodes CASSAGPLNTEAFF.

The rearrangement links TRBV5-6 to TRBJ2-5; D remains ambiguous. CDR1 is SGHDT, CDR2 YYEEEE, per germline. V lost 1 base and J 1 base, leaving 8 bases between the germline ends. The CDR3 length is 14 residues. CDR3 coding DNA: TGTGCCAGCAGCTTGAAACTAACCCAAGAGACCCAGTACTTC. This encodes CASSLKLTQETQYF.